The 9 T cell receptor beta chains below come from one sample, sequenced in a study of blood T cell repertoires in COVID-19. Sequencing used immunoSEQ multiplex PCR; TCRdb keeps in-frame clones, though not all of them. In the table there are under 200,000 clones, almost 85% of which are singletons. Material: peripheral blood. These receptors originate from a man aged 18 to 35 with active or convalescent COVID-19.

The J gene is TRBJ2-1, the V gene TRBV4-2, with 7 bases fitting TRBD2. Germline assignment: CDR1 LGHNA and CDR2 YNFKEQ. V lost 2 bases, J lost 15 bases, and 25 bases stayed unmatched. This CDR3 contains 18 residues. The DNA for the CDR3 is TGTGCCAGCAGCCAACCCACCTTTGGCGGGAGTACTGACGCCCGTCCGTTCTTC. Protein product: CASSQPTFGGSTDARPFF.

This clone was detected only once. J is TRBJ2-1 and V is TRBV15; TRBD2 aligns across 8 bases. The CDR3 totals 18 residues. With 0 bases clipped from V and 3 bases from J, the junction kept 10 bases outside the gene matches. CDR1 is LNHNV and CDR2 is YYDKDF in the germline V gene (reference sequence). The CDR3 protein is CATSREALSGGFYNEQFF. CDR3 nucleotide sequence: TGTGCCACCAGCAGAGAGGCCCTAAGCGGGGGATTCTACAATGAGCAGTTCTTC.

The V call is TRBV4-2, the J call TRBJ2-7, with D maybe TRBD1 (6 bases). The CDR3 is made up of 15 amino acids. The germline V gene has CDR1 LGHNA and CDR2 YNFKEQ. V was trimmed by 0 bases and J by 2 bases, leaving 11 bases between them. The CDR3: CASSQEQGRPYEQYF. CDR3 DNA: TGTGCCAGCAGCCAAGAACAGGGACGCCCCTACGAGCAGTACTTC.

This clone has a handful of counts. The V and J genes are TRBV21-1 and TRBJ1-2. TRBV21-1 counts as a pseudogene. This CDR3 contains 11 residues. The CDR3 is CASSKDPGYTF. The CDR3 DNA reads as TGTGCCAGCAGCAAAGATCCGGGCTACACCTTC.

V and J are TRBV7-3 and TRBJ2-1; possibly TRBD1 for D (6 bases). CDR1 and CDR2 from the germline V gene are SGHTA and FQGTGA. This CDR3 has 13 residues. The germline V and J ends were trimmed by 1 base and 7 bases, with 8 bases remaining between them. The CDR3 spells CASSLRGGNEQFF. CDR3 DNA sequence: TGTGCCAGCAGCTTAAGAGGGGGAAATGAGCAGTTCTTC. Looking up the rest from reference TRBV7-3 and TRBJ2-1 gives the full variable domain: GAGVSQTPSNKVTEKGKYVELRCDPISGHTALYWYRQSLGQGPEFLIYFQGTGAADDSGLPNDRFFAVRPEGSVSTLKIQRTERGDSAVYLCASSLRGGNEQFFGPGTRLTVL.

CDR3 amino acids: CASSTTLGYEQFF. In nucleotides, the CDR3 is TGTGCCAGCAGTACGACACTAGGGTATGAGCAGTTCTTC. V gene TRBV6-5 combines with J gene TRBJ2-1; weak D call: TRBD2 (5 bases). The CDR3 spans 13 residues. Trimming stripped 5 bases from V and 8 bases from J, with 13 bases between. Germline V lookup: CDR1 MNHEY, CDR2 SVGAGI.

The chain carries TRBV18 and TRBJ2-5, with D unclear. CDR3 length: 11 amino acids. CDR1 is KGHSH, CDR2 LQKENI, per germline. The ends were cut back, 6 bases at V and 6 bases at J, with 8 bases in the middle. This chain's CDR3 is CASSPSQTQYF. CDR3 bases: TGTGCCAGCTCTCCAAGCCAGACCCAGTACTTC.

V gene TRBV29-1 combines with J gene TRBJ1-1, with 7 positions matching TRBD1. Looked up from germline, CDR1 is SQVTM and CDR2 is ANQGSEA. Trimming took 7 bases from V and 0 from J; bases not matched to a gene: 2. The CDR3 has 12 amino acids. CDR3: CSAGTVNTEAFF. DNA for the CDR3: TGCAGCGCGGGGACAGTGAACACTGAAGCTTTCTTT. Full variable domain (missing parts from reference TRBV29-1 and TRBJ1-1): SAVISQKPSRDICQRGTSLTIQCQVDSQVTMMFWYRQQPGQSLTLIATANQGSEATYESGFVIDKFPISRPNLTFSTLTVSNMSPEDSSIYLCSAGTVNTEAFFGQGTRLTVV.

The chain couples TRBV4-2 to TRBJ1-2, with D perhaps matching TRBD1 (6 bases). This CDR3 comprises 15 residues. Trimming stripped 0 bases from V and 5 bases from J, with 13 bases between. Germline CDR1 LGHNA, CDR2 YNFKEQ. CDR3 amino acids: CASSQDMGAPYGYTF. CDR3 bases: TGTGCCAGCAGCCAAGATATGGGGGCCCCGTATGGCTACACCTTC.